This is a list of T cell receptor beta chains from one sample in a study of shared clonotypes between healthy human individuals. The method was immunoSEQ multiplex PCR; TCRdb's version includes in-frame clones alone and lacks a portion of them. The sample yields a few million clones, around nine tenths seen once. The sequencing input was naive CD4+ T cells sorted from blood. These receptor sequences come from a man aged 18 to 29 in good health. Each CDR3 is given with its conserved first and last residue. Each record gives: CDR3 DNA, CDR3 protein, D gene, clone size, V gene, J gene. The D gene is left open where the match is weak. Not every row has a clone size; where given, it reads once, few, many or a size class.

DNA: TGTGCCACCAGCAGAGACAGGGGGGACACTGAAGCTTTCTTT; CDR3: CATSRDRGDTEAFF; D: TRBD1; size: NA; V: TRBV15; J: TRBJ1-1
DNA: TGTGCCACACGGAAAAACGGGCCCGAGCAGTTCTTC; CDR3: CATRKNGPEQFF; D: NA; size: NA; V: TRBV7-9; J: TRBJ2-1
DNA: TGTGCCAGCATCTGGGCGTGGGGCACAGATACGCAGTATTTT; CDR3: CASIWAWGTDTQYF; D: NA; size: NA; V: TRBV5-8; J: TRBJ2-3
DNA: TGTGCCAGCATTTCCCGACAGGGCTATAACACCGGGGAGCTGTTTTTT; CDR3: CASISRQGYNTGELFF; D: TRBD1; size: NA; V: TRBV2; J: TRBJ2-2
DNA: TGTGCCAGCAGTTCACTAGCCGGGGCCTACGAGCAGTACTTC; CDR3: CASSSLAGAYEQYF; D: NA; size: NA; V: TRBV7-8; J: TRBJ2-7
DNA: TGTGCCAGCAGCTTGTCCCCAACTGGCTCTGGGGCCAACGTCCTGACTTTC; CDR3: CASSLSPTGSGANVLTF; D: NA; size: NA; V: TRBV5-6; J: TRBJ2-6
DNA: TGTGCCAGCAGCTTGGTGGGGCATTCCTACGAGCAGTACTTC; CDR3: CASSLVGHSYEQYF; D: NA; size: once; V: TRBV5-6; J: TRBJ2-7
DNA: TGTGCCAGCAGCTTGGTGGTGCAGGGGGAGACCCAGTACTTC; CDR3: CASSLVVQGETQYF; D: NA; size: NA; V: TRBV5-6; J: TRBJ2-5
DNA: TGTGCAATTAGCACAGGGTGGAATCAGCCCCAGCATTTT; CDR3: CAISTGWNQPQHF; D: NA; size: NA; V: TRBV19; J: TRBJ1-5
DNA: TGTGCCAGCAGTCACGGACAGGCCGGGGAAGCTTTCTTT; CDR3: CASSHGQAGEAFF; D: TRBD1; size: NA; V: TRBV6-5; J: TRBJ1-1
DNA: TGTGCCAGCAGTTTATCGAAGGGCTACGAGCAGTACTTC; CDR3: CASSLSKGYEQYF; D: NA; size: NA; V: TRBV27; J: TRBJ2-7
DNA: TGTGCCAGCAGTGTGCCGGGACTAGCGGACAATGAGCAGTTCTTC; CDR3: CASSVPGLADNEQFF; D: TRBD2; size: NA; V: TRBV2; J: TRBJ2-1
DNA: TGTGCCAGCAGTTTATCTTCATCTTTCGGGGAGCTGTTTTTT; CDR3: CASSLSSSFGELFF; D: NA; size: NA; V: TRBV28; J: TRBJ2-2
DNA: TGTGCCAGCAGACGTGCTAGCGGGGAGACGTATACGCAGTATTTT; CDR3: CASRRASGETYTQYF; D: TRBD2; size: NA; V: TRBV27; J: TRBJ2-3
DNA: TGTGCCAGCTCACTGGGTGTTTCCTACGAGCAGTACTTC; CDR3: CASSLGVSYEQYF; D: NA; size: NA; V: TRBV18; J: TRBJ2-7
DNA: TGTGCCAGTAGCCAGTTCGGGGTAAGGGCCAGCAACAATCAGCCCCAGCATTTT; CDR3: CASSQFGVRASNNQPQHF; D: NA; size: once; V: TRBV19; J: TRBJ1-5
DNA: TGTGCCAGCAGCTTACGGACTTCTCCCGGGGAGCTGTTTTTT; CDR3: CASSLRTSPGELFF; D: NA; size: NA; V: TRBV7-2; J: TRBJ2-2
DNA: TGTGCCAGCAGGATGATGGGGGACACTGAAGCTTTCTTT; CDR3: CASRMMGDTEAFF; D: NA; size: NA; V: TRBV6-1; J: TRBJ1-1
DNA: TGTGCCAGCAGCTTAGACGGTGCTGATGAAAAACTGTTTTTT; CDR3: CASSLDGADEKLFF; D: NA; size: NA; V: TRBV7-8; J: TRBJ1-4
DNA: TGCGCCAGCAGTACAGGGGGCTCTGGTGAAAAACTGTTTTTT; CDR3: CASSTGGSGEKLFF; D: TRBD1; size: NA; V: TRBV10-1; J: TRBJ1-4
DNA: TGTGCTAGCAGCCCTACGAGGGAGGGTACGCAGTATTTT; CDR3: CASSPTREGTQYF; D: TRBD2; size: NA; V: TRBV7-7; J: TRBJ2-3
DNA: TGTGCCTGGAGTGGGGGTGCTGGAAACACCATATATTTT; CDR3: CAWSGGAGNTIYF; D: NA; size: NA; V: TRBV30; J: TRBJ1-3
DNA: TGTGCCAGCAGCTTATCGGGCAGGTCGGGGTTTGGTGAAAAACTGTTTTTT; CDR3: CASSLSGRSGFGEKLFF; D: NA; size: NA; V: TRBV7-2; J: TRBJ1-4
DNA: TGCGCCAGCAGTGGGCGGCGCACAGATACGCAGTATTTT; CDR3: CASSGRRTDTQYF; D: NA; size: NA; V: TRBV10-1; J: TRBJ2-3
DNA: TGTGCCAGCAGTTTGTCGGGATTCGATTCACCCCTCCACTTT; CDR3: CASSLSGFDSPLHF; D: NA; size: NA; V: TRBV28; J: TRBJ1-6